The table lists the clone carrying this T cell receptor beta chain with many counts. Its antigen is unidentified. Coverage ceases 3 residues before the CDR3 finishes, and the germline J gene fills in the end. The data belong to a study of T cell clonality in common variable immunodeficiency. The study, taken as a whole, reports: Compared with healthy controls, CVID subjects showed increased TCRbeta clonality, mostly in about a third. Shared TCRbeta clones were fewer between CVID subjects than controls. Links between repertoire features and CVID complications were heterogeneity-limited.

V was pared by 9 bases and J by 2 bases, with 4 bases of the junction left unmatched. Germline CDR1 and CDR2: MDHEN and SYDVKM. The CDR3 is 13 residues long. Repertoires were generated with immunoSEQ multiplex PCR, while TCRdb's copy carries only in-frame clones and drops some. Singletons are absent from the sample, which has 50,000 to 60,000 clones. Input material: peripheral blood mononuclear cells. This clonotype was obtained from a person aged 18 to 75 in good health. V gene TRBV28 combines with J gene TRBJ2-7; TRBD1 agrees at 10 bases. The CDR3 DNA, read in part, is TGTGCCAGTGGGACAGGGGCAACCTACGAG. Translated, it gives CASGTGATYE. The CDR3 in full is CASGTGATYEQYF.